Each of the 10 T cell receptor beta chains below was sequenced from the same sample in a study of CD8 T cells in Susac syndrome. Random hexamers were used to reverse transcribe the RNA input (roughly 0.5 to 1 ug). From the immunoSEQ multiplex PCR reads, TCRdb called clonotypes with MiXCR, one entry per CDR3 protein. Of some 150,000 distinct CDR3 sequences in the sample, roughly 95% were seen once. The sample comprised CD8+ T cells from PBMCs. All receptors come from a human donor with multiple sclerosis.

V is TRBV11-1 and J is TRBJ2-5, with D unresolved. From germline, CDR1 is SGHAT and CDR2 FQDESV (reference sequence). This CDR3 spans 14 amino acids. The V end was cut by 5 bases, the J end by 0 bases, with 10 bases between. The CDR3 here is CASSGSRHQETQYF. The CDR3 DNA reads as TGTGCCAGCAGCGGGTCAAGGCACCAAGAGACCCAGTACTTC.

The rearrangement joins TRBV25-1 to TRBJ2-1; no clear D gene. V was pared by 2 bases and J by 7 bases, with 15 bases between. This CDR3 spans 15 amino acids. Germline CDR1 and CDR2: MGHDK and SYGVNS. The CDR3 region is CASSEIVTPRNEQFF. Here the CDR3 DNA reads TGTGCCAGCAGTGAAATAGTGACACCACGTAATGAGCAGTTCTTC. Full variable domain (rest looked up from reference TRBV25-1 and TRBJ2-1): EADIYQTPRYLVIGTGKKITLECSQTMGHDKMYWYQQDPGMELHLIHYSYGVNSTEKGDLSSESTVSRIRTEHFPLTLESARPSHTSQYLCASSEIVTPRNEQFFGPGTRLTVL.

CDR3 bases: TGTGCCAGCAGTCCCGGGACAGGGAAAGGCTACACCTTC. This sequence encodes CASSPGTGKGYTF. The V and J genes are TRBV12-3 or TRBV12-4 and TRBJ1-2, with 9 bases that match TRBD1. This CDR3 is 13 amino acids long. The V segment lost 5 bases and the J segment 8 bases; nucleotides outside the gene matches: 6.

The rearrangement links TRBV20-1 to TRBJ1-2; D is unresolved. The CDR3 covers 10 residues. Germline-derived CDR1 and CDR2 are DFQATT and SNEGSKA (reference sequence). The V gene lost 2 bases and the J gene lost 4 bases, with 2 bases spanning the gap. The CDR3: CSARTYGYTF. The CDR3 nucleotides read TGCAGTGCTAGAACCTATGGCTACACCTTC.

The chain combines TRBV7-9 with TRBJ1-1; D uncertain. The CDR3 totals 12 residues. Trimming removed 3 bases at V and 6 bases at J, with 8 bases between. CDR1 SEHNR and CDR2 FQNEAQ come from the germline V gene (reference sequence). Here the CDR3 reads CASSFARAEAFF. The CDR3 coding sequence is TGTGCCAGCAGCTTCGCGCGCGCTGAAGCTTTCTTT.

The V gene is TRBV4-1, the J gene TRBJ1-1; 7 bases line up with TRBD1. The V segment lost 1 base and the J segment 1 base; nucleotides outside the gene matches: 0. The CDR3 is 14 residues long. Germline values: CDR1 MGHRA, CDR2 YSYEKL. CDR3 loop: CASSQGQGNTEAFF. CDR3 nucleotide sequence: TGCGCCAGCAGCCAAGGACAGGGGAACACTGAAGCTTTCTTT.

The rearrangement joins TRBV3-1 to TRBJ2-1; 10 nucleotides match TRBD2. This CDR3 is built from 17 residues. V lost 1 base, J lost 5 bases, and 8 bases stayed unmatched. CDR1 is LGHDT, CDR2 YNNKEL, per germline (reference sequence). The CDR3 loop is CASSQVTSGGGNNEQFF. The CDR3 DNA reads as TGTGCCAGCAGCCAAGTAACGAGCGGGGGGGGAAACAATGAGCAGTTCTTC.

V and J are TRBV29-1 and TRBJ2-1; D is unclear. Trimming left V 4 bases short and J 9 bases short, with 13 bases between. This CDR3 comprises 12 residues. Germline loops: CDR1 SQVTM, CDR2 ANQGSEA. CDR3 sequence: CSVVSPSVEQFF. The CDR3 nucleotides are TGCAGCGTTGTCAGCCCCAGTGTTGAGCAGTTCTTC.

V gene TRBV7-9 combines with J gene TRBJ2-3; D is tentatively TRBD1 or TRBD2 (5 bases each). Trimming took off 8 bases at V and 7 bases at J, with 16 bases between the two ends. Germline lookup yields CDR1 SEHNR and CDR2 FQNEAQ (reference sequence). The CDR3 is made up of 13 amino acids. The CDR3 region is CASRNGGIHTQYF. As DNA, the CDR3 is TGTGCCAGCCGCAATGGGGGAATCCATACGCAGTATTTT.

This sequence joins TRBV6-1 and TRBJ2-1; D may correspond to TRBD1 or TRBD2 (7 bases each). The germline V gene encodes CDR1 MNHNS and CDR2 SASEGT. Between the trimmed V and J ends, which lost 6 bases and 2 bases, there was a span of 14 bases. The CDR3 is 15 residues long. The CDR3 coding sequence is TGTGCCAGCAGCCCAGGGGGGGGCCCCTACAATGAGCAGTTCTTC. Translating it yields CASSPGGGPYNEQFF.